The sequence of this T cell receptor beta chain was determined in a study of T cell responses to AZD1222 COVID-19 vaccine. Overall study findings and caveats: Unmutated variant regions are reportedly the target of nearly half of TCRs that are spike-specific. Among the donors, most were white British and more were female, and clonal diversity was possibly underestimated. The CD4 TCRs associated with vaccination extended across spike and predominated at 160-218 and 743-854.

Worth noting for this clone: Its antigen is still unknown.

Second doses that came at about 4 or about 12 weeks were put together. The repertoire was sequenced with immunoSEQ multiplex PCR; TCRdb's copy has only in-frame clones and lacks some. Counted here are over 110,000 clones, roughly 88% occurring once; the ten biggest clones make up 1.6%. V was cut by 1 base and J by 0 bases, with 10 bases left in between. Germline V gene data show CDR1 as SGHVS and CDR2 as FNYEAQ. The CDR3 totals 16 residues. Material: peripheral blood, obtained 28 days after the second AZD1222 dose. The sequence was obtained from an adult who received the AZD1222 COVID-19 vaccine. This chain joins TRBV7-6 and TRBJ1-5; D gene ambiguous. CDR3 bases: TGTGCCAGCAGCTTAGGTTCACCTTATAGCAATCAGCCCCAGCATTTT. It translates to CASSLGSPYSNQPQHF.